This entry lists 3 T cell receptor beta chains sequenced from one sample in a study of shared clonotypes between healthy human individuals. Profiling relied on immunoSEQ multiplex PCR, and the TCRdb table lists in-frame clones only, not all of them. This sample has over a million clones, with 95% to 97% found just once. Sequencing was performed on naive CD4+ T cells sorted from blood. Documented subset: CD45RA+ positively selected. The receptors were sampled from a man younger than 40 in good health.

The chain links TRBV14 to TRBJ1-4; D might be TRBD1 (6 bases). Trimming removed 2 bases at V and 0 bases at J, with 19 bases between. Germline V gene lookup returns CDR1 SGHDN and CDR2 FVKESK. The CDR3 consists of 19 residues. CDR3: CASSQTRGQLLSTNEKLFF. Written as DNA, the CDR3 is TGTGCCAGCAGCCAAACCCGAGGACAGCTCCTATCAACTAATGAAAAACTGTTTTTT.

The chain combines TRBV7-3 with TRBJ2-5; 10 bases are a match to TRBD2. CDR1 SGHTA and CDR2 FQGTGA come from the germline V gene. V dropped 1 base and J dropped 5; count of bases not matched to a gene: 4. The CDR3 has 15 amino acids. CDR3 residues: CASSLSLAGVETQYF. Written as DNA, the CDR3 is TGTGCCAGCAGCTTAAGCCTAGCGGGAGTGGAGACCCAGTACTTC.

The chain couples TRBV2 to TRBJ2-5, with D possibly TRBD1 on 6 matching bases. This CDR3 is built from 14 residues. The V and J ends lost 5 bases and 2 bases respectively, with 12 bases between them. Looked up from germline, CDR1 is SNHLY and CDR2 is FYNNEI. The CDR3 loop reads CASSPWDNQETQYF. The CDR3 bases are TGTGCCAGCAGTCCTTGGGACAATCAAGAGACCCAGTACTTC.